This T cell receptor beta chain was obtained from a study of T cells in localized non-small cell lung cancer (dated by TCRdb to about 2020). In terms of the full investigation: Comparing tumors with uninvolved tumor-adjacent lungs, the study looked at the T cell repertoires of 200 to 250 patients with early-stage NSCLC. The cohort comprised a few hundred treatment-naïve NSCLC patients with resected, localized lung tumors. A mean age of about 66 years was recorded for the NSCLC patients, of whom under 150 were male and 95 to 110 were female. What the authors observed across the whole study: Longer overall survival was associated with higher blood T cell density, whereas shorter survival was associated with higher adjacent-lung clonality. Since the design was exploratory, TCR variables were selected using unadjusted p-values with no false-discovery rate correction. A median of roughly 50 of the top 100 tumor clones turned up in the paired uninvolved adjacent lung, and approximately 30 of those clones also ranked among the top 100 of that same adjacent lung. Because multi-region tumor sequencing was not done, intratumor heterogeneity could not be ruled out. The highest T cell clonality was observed in uninvolved tumor-adjacent lung, where clonality exceeded that of tumor, suggesting that antigenic responses were more focused in uninvolved tumor-adjacent lung.

Turning to this clone: Its antigen is still unknown. Base quality data are lacking; no much larger clone is found one base away.

At diagnosis, peripheral blood, uninvolved tumor-adjacent lung and tumor were collected and were preserved as a mix of fresh-frozen and FFPE material. For TCR repertoire profiling, blood samples were analyzed as peripheral blood mononuclear cells. TCR beta CDR3 regions were sequenced from DNA using the immunoSEQ Assay. On the authors' methods: T cell density was computed as TCR beta template counts normalized to usable DNA estimated by amplifying housekeeping genes. Richness was estimated with the preseqR package, extrapolating to 400,000 templates for PBMC samples and 120,000 templates for tissue samples. Clonality was calculated as one minus Pielou's evenness. To identify tissue-enriched TCRs, differential abundance testing was run on productive amino-acid clonotypes with a minimum total count of 5 and an alpha of 0.1. The Jaccard Index and the Morisita Overlap Index were used to measure how much the repertoires overlapped between compartments. GLIPH grouped TCR beta CDR3s together with public tetramer-defined viral CDR3s, and a viral motif had to include at least three viral sequences and also show V-gene enrichment. TCRdb retrieved this table from immuneACCESS and kept in-frame rearrangements only. Not all clones are present; in checked studies, unresolved V genes account for under half, and no reason is known for the remainder. V, J and clone size derive from that table, while D and trimming were established from the DNA sequence. This sample is represented by around 83,000 clones; about 91% of them were singletons. The ten largest clones add up to around 16% of the sample.

V has 3 bases trimmed and J has 4 bases trimmed; junction bases matching no gene number 5. The CDR3 holds 15 amino acids from the cysteine to the phenylalanine. Just the 45-base CDR3 DNA is kept, in frame starting at base 1. The germline V gene encodes CDR1 SEHNR and CDR2 FQNEAQ (reference sequence). The source material was peripheral blood, sampled before any cancer treatment. The TCR comes from a man aged 40-75 years with stage I squamous cell lung carcinoma. The chain couples TRBV7-9 to TRBJ1-3; 8 of the junction bases match TRBD1. The CDR3 sequence is CASSLRQGTGNTIYF. The nucleotide sequence is TGTGCCAGCAGCTTGAGACAGGGGACAGGAAACACCATATATTTT. When the CDR3 is completed using the reference TRBV7-9 and TRBJ1-3 genes on either side, the full variable domain is DTGVSQNPRHKITKRGQNVTFRCDPISEHNRLYWYRQTLGQGPEFLTYFQNEAQLEKSRLLSDRFSAERPKGSFSTLEIQRTEQGDSAMYLCASSLRQGTGNTIYFGEGSWLTVV.